The T cell receptor beta chain described here comes from a study of blood T cell repertoires in COVID-19. Study at large: Whether acute or convalescent, the COVID-19 samples came from the United States, Italy and Spain. PBMCs, B-cell-depleted T cells, or T cells provided the cDNA or gDNA that made up the material.

The CDR3 length is 13 residues. Trimming stripped 0 bases from V and 9 bases from J, with 6 bases between. The germline V gene has CDR1 LGHDT and CDR2 YNNKEL (reference sequence). Authors' methods: Reference gene primer amplification gave nucleated cell count estimates. Produced via immunoSEQ multiplex PCR; TCRdb's table is partial and in-frame only. V, J and clone size derive from that table, while D and trimming were established from the DNA sequence. Among a few hundred thousand clones listed, 86% were seen once. Sequenced input: peripheral blood. The chain couples TRBV3-1 (or the pseudogene TRBV3-2) to TRBJ1-6; D is uncertain. This TCR came from a man older than 75 with acute or convalescent COVID-19. Here the CDR3 reads CASSQDAGSPLHF. The DNA of the CDR3 is TGTGCCAGCAGCCAAGACGCGGGTTCACCCCTCCACTTT.